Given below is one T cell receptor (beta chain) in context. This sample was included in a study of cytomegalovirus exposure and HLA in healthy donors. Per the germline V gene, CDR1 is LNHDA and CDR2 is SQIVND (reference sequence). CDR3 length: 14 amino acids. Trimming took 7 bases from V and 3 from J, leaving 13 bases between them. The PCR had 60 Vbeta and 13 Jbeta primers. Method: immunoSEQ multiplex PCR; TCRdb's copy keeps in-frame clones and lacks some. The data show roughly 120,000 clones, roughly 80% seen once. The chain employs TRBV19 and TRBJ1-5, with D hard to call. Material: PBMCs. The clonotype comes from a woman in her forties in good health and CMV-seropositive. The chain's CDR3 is CASNGPAANQPQHF. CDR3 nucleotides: TGTGCCAGTAATGGTCCAGCGGCCAATCAGCCCCAGCATTTT. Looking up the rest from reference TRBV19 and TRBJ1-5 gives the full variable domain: DGGITQSPKYLFRKEGQNVTLSCEQNLNHDAMYWYRQDPGQGLRLIYYSQIVNDFQKGDIAEGYSVSREKKESFPLTVTSAQKNPTAFYLCASNGPAANQPQHFGDGTRLSIL.